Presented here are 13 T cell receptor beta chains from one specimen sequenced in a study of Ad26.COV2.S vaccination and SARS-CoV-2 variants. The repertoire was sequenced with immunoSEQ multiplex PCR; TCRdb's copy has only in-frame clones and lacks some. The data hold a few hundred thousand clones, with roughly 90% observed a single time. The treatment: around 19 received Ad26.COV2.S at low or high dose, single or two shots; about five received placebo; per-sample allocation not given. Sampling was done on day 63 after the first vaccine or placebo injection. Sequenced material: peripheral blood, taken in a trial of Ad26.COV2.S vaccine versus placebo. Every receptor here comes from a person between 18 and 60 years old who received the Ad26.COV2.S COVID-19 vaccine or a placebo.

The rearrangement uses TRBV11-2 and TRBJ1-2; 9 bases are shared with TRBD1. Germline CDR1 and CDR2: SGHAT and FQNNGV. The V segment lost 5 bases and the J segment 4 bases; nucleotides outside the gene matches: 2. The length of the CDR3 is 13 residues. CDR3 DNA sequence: TGTGCCAGCAGCCTGACAGGGGGCTATGGCTACACCTTC. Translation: CASSLTGGYGYTF.

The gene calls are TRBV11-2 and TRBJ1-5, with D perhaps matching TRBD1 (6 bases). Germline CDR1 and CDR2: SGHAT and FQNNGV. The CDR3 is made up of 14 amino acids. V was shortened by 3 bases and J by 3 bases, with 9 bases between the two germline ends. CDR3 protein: CASSFSGVNQPQHF. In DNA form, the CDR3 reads TGTGCCAGCAGCTTCTCAGGGGTCAATCAGCCCCAGCATTTT.

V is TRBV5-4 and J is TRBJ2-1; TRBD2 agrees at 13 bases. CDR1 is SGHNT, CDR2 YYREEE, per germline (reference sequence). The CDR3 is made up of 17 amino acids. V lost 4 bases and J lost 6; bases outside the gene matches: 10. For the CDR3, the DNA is TGTGCCAGCAGCACCGGGACTAGCGGGGTTAAAGCCAATGAGCAGTTCTTC. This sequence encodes CASSTGTSGVKANEQFF.

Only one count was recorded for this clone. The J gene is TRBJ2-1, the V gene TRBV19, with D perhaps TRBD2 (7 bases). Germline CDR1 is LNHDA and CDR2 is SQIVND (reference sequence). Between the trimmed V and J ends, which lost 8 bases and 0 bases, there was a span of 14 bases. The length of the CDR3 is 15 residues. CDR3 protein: CASQGGGFSYNEQFF. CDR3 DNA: TGTGCCAGTCAAGGGGGGGGGTTCTCCTACAATGAGCAGTTCTTC. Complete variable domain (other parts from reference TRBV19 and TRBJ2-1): DGGITQSPKYLFRKEGQNVTLSCEQNLNHDAMYWYRQDPGQGLRLIYYSQIVNDFQKGDIAEGYSVSREKKESFPLTVTSAQKNPTAFYLCASQGGGFSYNEQFFGPGTRLTVL.

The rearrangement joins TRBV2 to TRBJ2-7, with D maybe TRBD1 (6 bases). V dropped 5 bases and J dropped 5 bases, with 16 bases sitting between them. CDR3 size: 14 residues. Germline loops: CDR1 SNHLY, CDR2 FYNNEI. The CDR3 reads CASSTGTRPHEQYF. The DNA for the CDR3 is TGTGCCAGCAGTACCGGGACACGGCCCCACGAGCAGTACTTC.

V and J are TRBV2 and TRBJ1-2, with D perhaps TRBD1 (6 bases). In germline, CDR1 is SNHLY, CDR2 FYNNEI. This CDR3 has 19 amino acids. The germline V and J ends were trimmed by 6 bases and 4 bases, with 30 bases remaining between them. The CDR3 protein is CASRTLTGSLTSDSYGYTF. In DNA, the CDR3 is TGTGCCAGCAGGACATTGACAGGTTCCCTTACCTCCGATAGCTATGGCTACACCTTC.

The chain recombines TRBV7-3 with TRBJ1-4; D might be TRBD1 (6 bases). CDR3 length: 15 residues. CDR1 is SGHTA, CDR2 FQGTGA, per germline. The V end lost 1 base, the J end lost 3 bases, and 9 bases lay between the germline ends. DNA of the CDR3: TGTGCCAGCAGCTTAAAGACAGGCCCTAATGAAAAACTGTTTTTT. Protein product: CASSLKTGPNEKLFF.

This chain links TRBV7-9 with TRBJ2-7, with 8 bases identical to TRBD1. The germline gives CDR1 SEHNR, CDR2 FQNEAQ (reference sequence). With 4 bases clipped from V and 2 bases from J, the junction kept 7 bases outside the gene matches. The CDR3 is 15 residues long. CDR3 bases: TGTGCCAGCAGCTCGCGACAGGGGCTCGCCTACGAGCAGTACTTC. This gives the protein CASSSRQGLAYEQYF.

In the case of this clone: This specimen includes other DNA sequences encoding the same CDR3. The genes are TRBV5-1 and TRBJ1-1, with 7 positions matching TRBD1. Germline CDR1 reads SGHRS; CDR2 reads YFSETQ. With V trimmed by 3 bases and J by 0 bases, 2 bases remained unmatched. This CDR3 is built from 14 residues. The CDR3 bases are TGCGCCAGCAGCTCGGGACAGTTGAACACTGAAGCTTTCTTT. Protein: CASSSGQLNTEAFF.

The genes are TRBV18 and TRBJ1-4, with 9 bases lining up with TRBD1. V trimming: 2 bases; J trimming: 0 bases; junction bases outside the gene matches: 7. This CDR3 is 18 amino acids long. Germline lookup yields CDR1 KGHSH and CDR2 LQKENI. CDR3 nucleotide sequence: TGTGCCAGCTCACCAAGGGACAGGGTCGTCCCAACTAATGAAAAACTGTTTTTT. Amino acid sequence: CASSPRDRVVPTNEKLFF.

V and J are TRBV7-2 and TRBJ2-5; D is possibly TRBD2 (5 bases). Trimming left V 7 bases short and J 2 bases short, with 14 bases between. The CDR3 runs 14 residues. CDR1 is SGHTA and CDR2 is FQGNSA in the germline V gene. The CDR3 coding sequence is TGTGCCAGCACCTCATCTTGGGAGCAAGAGACCCAGTACTTC. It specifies CASTSSWEQETQYF.

The CDR3 coding sequence is TGTGCCAGCAGCCACCCAGGACATAGTGAAGAGACCCAGTACTTC. Its translation is CASSHPGHSEETQYF. The J gene is TRBJ2-5, the V gene TRBV3-1 (or the pseudogene TRBV3-2); D is perhaps TRBD1 (5 bases). The length of the CDR3 is 15 residues. The ends were cut back, 3 bases at V and 3 bases at J, with 14 bases in the middle. Germline V gene data show CDR1 as LGHDT and CDR2 as YNNKEL (reference sequence).

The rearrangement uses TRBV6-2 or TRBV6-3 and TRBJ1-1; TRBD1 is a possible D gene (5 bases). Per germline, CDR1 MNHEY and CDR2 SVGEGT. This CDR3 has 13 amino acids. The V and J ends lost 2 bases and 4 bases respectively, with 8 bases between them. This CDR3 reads CASSYERGTEAFF. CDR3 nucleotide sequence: TGTGCCAGCAGTTACGAGAGGGGCACTGAAGCTTTCTTT.